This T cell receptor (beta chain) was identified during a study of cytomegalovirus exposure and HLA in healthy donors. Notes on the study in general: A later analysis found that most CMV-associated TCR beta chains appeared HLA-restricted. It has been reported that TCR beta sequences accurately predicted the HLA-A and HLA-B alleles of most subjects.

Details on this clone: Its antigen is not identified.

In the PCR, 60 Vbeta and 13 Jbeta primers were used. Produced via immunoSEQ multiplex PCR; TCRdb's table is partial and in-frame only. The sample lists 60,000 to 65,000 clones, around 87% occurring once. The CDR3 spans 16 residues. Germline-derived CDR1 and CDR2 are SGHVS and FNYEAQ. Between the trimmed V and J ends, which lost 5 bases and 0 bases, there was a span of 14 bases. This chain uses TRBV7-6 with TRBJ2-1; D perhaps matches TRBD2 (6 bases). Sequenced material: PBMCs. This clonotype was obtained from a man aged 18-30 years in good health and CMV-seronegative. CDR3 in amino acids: CASSQMGGSSYNEQFF. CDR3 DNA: TGTGCCAGCAGCCAGATGGGGGGTAGCTCCTACAATGAGCAGTTCTTC.